This T cell receptor (beta chain) was observed in a study of patients and donors after allogeneic stem cell transplantation. Deletions cut 6 bases from V and 0 bases from J, with 9 bases between. Germline CDR1 and CDR2: MNHEY and SVGAGI. This CDR3 contains 14 residues. TCRdb re-called the RT-PCR reads through MiXCR, storing one row per CDR3 protein. The sample shows about 39,000 distinct CDR3 sequences, over 25% of them seen only once. The sequenced sample consisted of blood, either unsorted or a sorted T cell fraction (not recorded which). The origin of this receptor is a human donor who was either an allogeneic HSCT recipient or a stem cell or donor lymphocyte infusion donor (not recorded which). It is not recorded whose cells these are; they may come from a transplant donor. The genes are TRBV6-5 and TRBJ1-3; D might be TRBD1 (5 bases). This chain's CDR3 is CASRGTVSGNTIYF. In DNA form, the CDR3 reads TGTGCCAGCAGGGGGACGGTCTCTGGAAACACCATATATTTT.